The 22 T cell receptor beta chains below come from one sample, sequenced in a study of blood T cell repertoires in COVID-19. Assay: immunoSEQ multiplex PCR; the TCRdb copy retains only in-frame clones and omits some. The table includes around 200,000 clones, roughly nine tenths detected once. The sequenced sample consisted of peripheral blood. All receptors derive from a woman aged 80 or over in a cohort sampled during active or convalescent COVID-19.

The chain employs TRBV18 and TRBJ2-5; 7 bases align to TRBD1. CDR3 length: 16 amino acids. Germline V CDR1 and CDR2: KGHSH, LQKENI. With 0 bases clipped from V and 5 bases from J, the junction kept 9 bases outside the gene matches. For the CDR3, the DNA is TGTGCCAGCTCACCACCCGGGACAGCCCAAATCGAGACCCAGTACTTC. The encoded protein is CASSPPGTAQIETQYF. Filled out from reference TRBV18 and TRBJ2-5, the complete variable domain reads NAGVMQNPRHLVRRRGQEARLRCSPMKGHSHVYWYRQLPEEGLKFMVYLQKENIIDESGMPKERFSAEFPKEGPSILRIQQVVRGDSAAYFCASSPPGTAQIETQYFGPGTRLLVL.

The chain has TRBV27 and TRBJ2-7; TRBD2 agrees at 7 bases. The CDR3 runs 15 residues. The germline V gene has CDR1 MNHEY and CDR2 SMNVEV (reference sequence). Germline trimming cut 6 bases from V and 3 bases from J; bases unmatched to any gene: 11. CDR3 region: CASSASGGPFYEQYV. The DNA for the CDR3 is TGTGCCAGCAGCGCTAGCGGAGGACCGTTCTACGAGCAGTACGTC.

J is TRBJ1-6 and V is TRBV30; 12 bases line up with TRBD1. CDR3 length: 16 residues. Looked up from germline, CDR1 is GTSNPN and CDR2 is SVGIG (reference sequence). V gave up 0 bases and J gave up 7 bases; unmatched junction bases: 4. The CDR3 is CAWSVGTGGRNSPLHF. Written as DNA, the CDR3 is TGTGCCTGGAGTGTAGGGACAGGGGGCAGGAATTCACCCCTCCACTTT.

The J gene is TRBJ1-2, the V gene TRBV30; possible D gene TRBD1, 6 bases. CDR1 is GTSNPN, CDR2 SVGIG, per germline (reference sequence). V was clipped by 5 bases and J by 7 bases, with 17 bases between them. The CDR3 has 13 amino acids. The CDR3 DNA follows: TGTGCCTGGTCGCCTCAGGGGTCGGGTGGCTACACCTTC. This codes for CAWSPQGSGGYTF.

The chain is built from TRBV19 and TRBJ2-5; TRBD1 might be the D (5 bases). This CDR3 has 13 amino acids. The V gene's germline CDR1 is LNHDA and CDR2 SQIVND (reference sequence). The V and J ends lost 6 bases and 2 bases respectively, with 10 bases between them. The CDR3 bases are TGTGCCAGTAGCCGGACAAGGCAAGAGACCCAGTACTTC. The encoded protein is CASSRTRQETQYF.

The chain uses TRBV4-1 and TRBJ1-2, with TRBD1 identical over 7 bases. Trimming took 0 bases from V and 7 from J; bases not matched to a gene: 8. CDR3 size: 15 residues. CDR1 and CDR2 (germline): MGHRA, YSYEKL. DNA for the CDR3: TGCGCCAGCAGCCAAGAAGAGGGGGCGAGAAGTGGCTACACCTTC. It encodes CASSQEEGARSGYTF.

This chain connects TRBV5-3 to TRBJ1-2; D is possibly TRBD1 (5 bases). TRBV5-3 qualifies as an ORF whose function is uncertain. CDR3 length equals 16 residues. The V end was cut by 4 bases, the J end by 4 bases, with 20 bases between. The CDR3, as DNA: TGTGCCAGAAGCCAAACGGGGGGTCCCCAATCCTATGGCTACACCTTC. This encodes CARSQTGGPQSYGYTF.

The chain employs TRBV5-4 and TRBJ2-3; TRBD2 matches 10 bases. Germline assignment: CDR1 SGHNT and CDR2 YYREEE (reference sequence). V trimming: 0 bases; J trimming: 5 bases; junction bases outside the gene matches: 9. CDR3 length: 17 amino acids. This CDR3 reads CASSLASSSGGGDTQYF. The CDR3 DNA reads as TGTGCCAGCAGCTTGGCCTCGTCTAGCGGGGGAGGAGATACGCAGTATTTT.

The chain carries TRBV7-2 and TRBJ2-2, with 14 bases lining up with TRBD2. J gave up 3 bases and V 5 bases, and 11 bases lay outside the gene matches. The CDR3 spans 19 residues. The germline V gene encodes CDR1 SGHTA and CDR2 FQGNSA. For the CDR3, the DNA is TGTGCCAGCAGCCGTCGGACTAGCGGGAGGCCGAGGGACACCGGGGAGCTGTTTTTT. Its translation is CASSRRTSGRPRDTGELFF.

In DNA, the CDR3 is TGTGCCAGTAGTATCAACCCGACAGGGTGGAATCAGCCCCAGCATTTT. Its protein product is CASSINPTGWNQPQHF. V usage is TRBV19 and J usage is TRBJ1-5; 7 bases agree with TRBD1. CDR1 and CDR2 from the germline V gene are LNHDA and SQIVND (reference sequence). This CDR3 comprises 16 residues. V gave up 3 bases and J gave up 4 bases; unmatched junction bases: 9.

The rearrangement joins TRBV6-5 to TRBJ1-3; possibly TRBD1 for D (5 bases). Looked up from germline, CDR1 is MNHEY and CDR2 is SVGAGI. With 7 bases removed from V and 6 bases from J, the gap between germline ends came to 19 bases. The CDR3 consists of 15 residues. CDR3 amino acids: CASTGPRARVNTIYF. The CDR3 DNA is TGTGCCAGCACCGGACCCAGGGCAAGGGTAAACACCATATATTTT.

A few counts support this clone. The chain joins TRBV11-2 to TRBJ2-5, with TRBD1 matching 9 bases. Germline-derived CDR1 and CDR2 are SGHAT and FQNNGV. V lost 6 bases and J lost 4; bases outside the gene matches: 6. CDR3 length equals 14 residues. CDR3: CASSLDRGGETQYF. In DNA form, the CDR3 reads TGTGCCAGCAGTCTTGACAGGGGGGGAGAGACCCAGTACTTC.

The gene calls are TRBV5-1 and TRBJ2-3; 7 bases match TRBD2. The CDR3 is made up of 14 amino acids. Germline V gene sequence: CDR1 SGHRS, CDR2 YFSETQ. The V gene end was trimmed by 3 bases and the J gene end by 1 base; junction bases not matched to a gene: 2. The CDR3 is CASSWAGGTDTQYF. CDR3 in DNA: TGCGCCAGCAGCTGGGCGGGGGGCACAGATACGCAGTATTTT. Using reference TRBV5-1 and TRBJ2-3 for the parts outside the CDR3, the full variable domain is KAGVTQTPRYLIKTRGQQVTLSCSPISGHRSVSWYQQTPGQGLQFLFEYFSETQRNKGNFPGRFSGRQFSNSRSEMNVSTLELGDSALYLCASSWAGGTDTQYFGPGTRLTVL.

CDR3 nucleotides: TGCAGCGGCGGTTGGGATGAGCAGTTCTTC. It encodes CSGGWDEQFF. The chain recombines TRBV29-1 with TRBJ2-1; D is ambiguous. There are 10 residues in the CDR3. Trimming cost V 7 bases and J 8 bases, with 9 bases left between them. Germline assignment: CDR1 SQVTM and CDR2 ANQGSEA.

The rearrangement links TRBV5-1 to TRBJ2-3, with 8 nucleotides matching TRBD2. Germline lookup yields CDR1 SGHRS and CDR2 YFSETQ. The V segment lost 5 bases and the J segment 0 bases; nucleotides outside the gene matches: 5. This CDR3 has 15 residues. The CDR3 DNA reads TGCGCCAGCAGGGGGCTAGCGGGCAGCACAGATACGCAGTATTTT. This gives the protein CASRGLAGSTDTQYF.

This clone was counted a few times. The chain combines TRBV6-5 with TRBJ2-3, with 7 bases identical to TRBD2. Germline V gives CDR1 MNHEY, CDR2 SVGAGI. This CDR3 region has 15 residues. Trimming took 0 bases from V and 4 from J; bases not matched to a gene: 4. The CDR3 sequence: CASSYSGGIADTQYF. The DNA of the CDR3 is TGTGCCAGCAGTTACTCGGGGGGGATTGCAGATACGCAGTATTTT.

The rearrangement uses TRBV12-3 or TRBV12-4 and TRBJ1-1; D is perhaps TRBD1 (6 bases). With 10 bases removed from V and 8 bases from J, the gap between germline ends came to 17 bases. The CDR3 consists of 12 residues. CDR3 sequence reads: CATVSPGTEAFF. DNA of the CDR3: TGTGCCACCGTCTCGCCGGGGACAGAAGCTTTCTTT.

The CDR3 region has the DNA TGTGCCAGCAGCCAAACGGGAACCAGGGAGCTGTTTTTT. Protein sequence: CASSQTGTRELFF. The genes are TRBV3-1 (or the pseudogene TRBV3-2) and TRBJ2-2, with D possibly matching TRBD2 (5 bases). Germline CDR1 and CDR2: LGHDT and YNNKEL (reference sequence). V lost 2 bases and J lost 9, with 10 bases in between. The CDR3 sequence is 13 residues long.

J is TRBJ1-3 and V is TRBV24-1, with TRBD1 identical over 7 bases. The CDR3 has 18 amino acids. With V trimmed by 0 bases and J by 0 bases, 7 bases remained unmatched. Germline assignment: CDR1 KGHDR and CDR2 SFDVKD. In DNA form, the CDR3 reads TGTGCCACCAGTGATTTGGGGGGACAGCGACCCTCTGGAAACACCATATATTTT. It translates to CATSDLGGQRPSGNTIYF.

Here the CDR3 DNA reads TGTGCCAGCAGCTTTGGGCAAGTCAGCTCCTACGAGCAGTACTTC. This encodes CASSFGQVSSYEQYF. V gene TRBV7-8 combines with J gene TRBJ2-7; D gene unclear. The CDR3 totals 15 residues. V was clipped by 3 bases and J by 0 bases, with 12 bases between them. Germline values: CDR1 SGHVS, CDR2 FQNEAQ.

V gene TRBV29-1 combines with J gene TRBJ1-5; D not certain. CDR3 size: 14 residues. From germline, CDR1 is SQVTM and CDR2 ANQGSEA. Trimming shortened V by 5 bases and J by 0 bases, and 11 bases separated the two germline ends. The DNA of the CDR3 is TGCAGCGTTCTTTTAGAGAATAGCAATCAGCCCCAGCATTTT. As protein: CSVLLENSNQPQHF.

The rearrangement links TRBV9 to TRBJ2-1; 9 positions match TRBD2. CDR1 is SGDLS and CDR2 is YYNGEE in the germline V gene. CDR3 length: 15 residues. The J segment lost 4 bases and the V segment lost 0 bases, leaving 2 bases of the junction unmatched. CDR3 amino acids: CASSVDTSGYNEQFF. Written as DNA, the CDR3 is TGTGCCAGCAGCGTAGATACTAGCGGGTACAATGAGCAGTTCTTC.